This T cell receptor beta chain was sequenced during a study of T cell responses to AZD1222 COVID-19 vaccine. This clone appeared a few times. Some clones are missing from TCRdb's copy, which holds only in-frame ones; the method was immunoSEQ multiplex PCR. The sample gives 150,000 to 200,000 clones, 80% to 95% of which show up once; 3% to 4% is in the top ten. CDR3 length equals 12 residues. CDR1 and CDR2 from the germline V gene are LNHNV and YYDKDF (reference sequence). The V gene lost 3 bases and the J gene lost 7 bases, with 10 bases spanning the gap. The source is an adult who received the AZD1222 COVID-19 vaccine. V and J are TRBV15 and TRBJ2-7; no clear D gene. The sample here was peripheral blood, taken 28 days after the second AZD1222 dose. This CDR3 reads CATSRGNREQYF. The DNA of the CDR3 is TGTGCCACCAGCAGGGGTAATCGTGAGCAGTACTTC.